This TCR beta chain was identified in a study of beta chain features in type 1 diabetes. Across the study: Age, gender and cell yields were similar between patients and healthy donors. Points from the study as a whole: Sequencing from cDNA could over-represent high-TCR-expressing cells. Type 1 diabetes patients had moderately but significantly shorter TCRB CDR3s in all four CD4+ subsets.

With respect to this clone: Its antigen is as yet unknown.

It was via CD45RO/CCR7/CD25/CD127/CD95/CD27 that CD4+ naive, central memory, regulatory and stem cell-like memory cells were sorted. Germline lookup yields CDR1 SNHLY and CDR2 FYNNEI. CDR3 length: 15 residues. V lost 4 bases, J lost 5 bases, and 8 bases stayed unmatched. All of the isolated RNA was reverse transcribed, so expressed TCRB transcripts were sequenced. Clones were sequenced by immunoSEQ multiplex PCR, and TCRdb holds only the in-frame ones, with some missing. Among around 340,000 clones listed, about 20% were seen once. The source of this sequence is a woman aged 18-35 years in good health. The sequenced material came from naive CD4+ T cells from blood. The chain links TRBV2 to TRBJ2-5, with 9 bases fitting TRBD1. The CDR3 DNA reads TGTGCCAGCAGTGCCCGGGACAGGGTGCCGGAGACCCAGTACTTC. This translates into CASSARDRVPETQYF.